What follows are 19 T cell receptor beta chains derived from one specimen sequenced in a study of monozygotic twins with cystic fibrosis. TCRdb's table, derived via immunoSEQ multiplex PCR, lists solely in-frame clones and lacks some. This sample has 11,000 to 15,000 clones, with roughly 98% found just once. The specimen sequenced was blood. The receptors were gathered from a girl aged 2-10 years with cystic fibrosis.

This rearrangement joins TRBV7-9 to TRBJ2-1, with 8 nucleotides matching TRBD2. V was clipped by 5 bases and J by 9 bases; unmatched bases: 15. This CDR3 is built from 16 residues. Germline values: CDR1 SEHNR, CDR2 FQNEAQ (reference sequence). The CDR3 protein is CASSHPKGLEVREQFF. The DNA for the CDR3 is TGTGCCAGCAGCCATCCGAAGGGACTAGAGGTCCGTGAGCAGTTCTTC. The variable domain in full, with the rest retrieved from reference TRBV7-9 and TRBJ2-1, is DTGVSQNPRHKITKRGQNVTFRCDPISEHNRLYWYRQTLGQGPEFLTYFQNEAQLEKSRLLSDRFSAERPKGSFSTLEIQRTEQGDSAMYLCASSHPKGLEVREQFFGPGTRLTVL.

Here the CDR3 reads CASSLSWTGAGLDGYTF. The DNA for the CDR3 is TGTGCCAGCAGTTTATCCTGGACAGGGGCGGGACTGGATGGCTACACCTTC. The V and J genes are TRBV27 and TRBJ1-2; TRBD1 matches 9 bases. Germline V gene lookup returns CDR1 MNHEY and CDR2 SMNVEV (reference sequence). The CDR3 contains 17 residues. V lost 0 bases to trimming and J lost 6 bases; unmatched junction nucleotides: 11.

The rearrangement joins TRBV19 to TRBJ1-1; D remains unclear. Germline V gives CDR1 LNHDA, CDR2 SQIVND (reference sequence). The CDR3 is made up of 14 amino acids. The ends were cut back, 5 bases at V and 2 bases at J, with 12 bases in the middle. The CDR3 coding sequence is TGTGCCAGTAGTGTTTCGGGCTCCAACACTGAAGCTTTCTTT. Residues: CASSVSGSNTEAFF.

DNA for the CDR3: TGTGCCAGCAGTGAAGGGATTCGGGGCCATGGCTACACCTTC. Protein: CASSEGIRGHGYTF. The chain is built from TRBV6-1 and TRBJ1-2; D is possibly TRBD1 (5 bases). There are 14 residues in the CDR3. The germline CDR1 and CDR2 sequences are MNHNS and SASEGT. The V gene lost 1 base and the J gene lost 6 bases, with 12 bases spanning the gap.

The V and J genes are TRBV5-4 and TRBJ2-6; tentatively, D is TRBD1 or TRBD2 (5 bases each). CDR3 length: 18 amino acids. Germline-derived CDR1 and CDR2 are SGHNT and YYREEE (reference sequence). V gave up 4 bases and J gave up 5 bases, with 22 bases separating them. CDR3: CASSTAGTEGPWANVLTF. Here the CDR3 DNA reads TGTGCCAGCAGCACAGCAGGTACCGAGGGACCATGGGCCAACGTCCTGACTTTC.

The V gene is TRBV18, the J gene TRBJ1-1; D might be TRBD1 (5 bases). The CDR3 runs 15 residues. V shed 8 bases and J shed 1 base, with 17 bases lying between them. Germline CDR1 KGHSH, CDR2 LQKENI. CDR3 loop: CASAAGGIQNTEAFF. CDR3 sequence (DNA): TGTGCCAGCGCCGCGGGGGGGATTCAGAACACTGAAGCTTTCTTT. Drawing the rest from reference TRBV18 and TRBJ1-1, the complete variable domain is NAGVMQNPRHLVRRRGQEARLRCSPMKGHSHVYWYRQLPEEGLKFMVYLQKENIIDESGMPKERFSAEFPKEGPSILRIQQVVRGDSAAYFCASAAGGIQNTEAFFGQGTRLTVV.

CDR3 in amino acids: CASSIGWGTEQYF. CDR3 DNA sequence: TGTGCCAGTAGTATAGGATGGGGAACCGAGCAGTACTTC. This chain joins TRBV19 and TRBJ2-7; D not resolved. The CDR3 has 13 amino acids. V gave up 1 base and J gave up 6 bases, with 10 bases separating them. The V gene's germline CDR1 is LNHDA and CDR2 SQIVND (reference sequence).

The CDR3: CASSWNRDHEKLFF. The CDR3 DNA sequence: TGTGCCAGCAGTTGGAACAGGGATCATGAAAAACTGTTTTTT. The chain joins TRBV27 to TRBJ1-4; D is possibly TRBD1 (6 bases). This CDR3 is 14 amino acids long. V lost 4 bases and J lost 6, with 12 bases in between. Per the germline V gene, CDR1 is MNHEY and CDR2 is SMNVEV (reference sequence).

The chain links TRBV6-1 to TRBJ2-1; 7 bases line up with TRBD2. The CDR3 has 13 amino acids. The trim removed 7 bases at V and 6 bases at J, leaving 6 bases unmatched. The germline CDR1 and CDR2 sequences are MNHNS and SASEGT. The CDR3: CASTGGKRNEQFF. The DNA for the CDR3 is TGTGCCAGCACCGGGGGGAAACGCAATGAGCAGTTCTTC.

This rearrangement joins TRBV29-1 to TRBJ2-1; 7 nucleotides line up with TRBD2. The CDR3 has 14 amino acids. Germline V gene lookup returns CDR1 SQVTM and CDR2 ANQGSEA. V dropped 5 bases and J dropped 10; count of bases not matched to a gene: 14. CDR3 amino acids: CSVPRAGDPTEQFF. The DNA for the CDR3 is TGCAGCGTTCCCAGGGCGGGAGATCCGACGGAGCAGTTCTTC.

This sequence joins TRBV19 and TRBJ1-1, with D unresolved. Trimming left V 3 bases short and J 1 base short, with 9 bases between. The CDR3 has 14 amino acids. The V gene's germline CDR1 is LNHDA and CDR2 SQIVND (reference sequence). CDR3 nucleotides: TGTGCCAGTAGTATTGGCAGGACGAACACTGAAGCTTTCTTT. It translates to CASSIGRTNTEAFF.

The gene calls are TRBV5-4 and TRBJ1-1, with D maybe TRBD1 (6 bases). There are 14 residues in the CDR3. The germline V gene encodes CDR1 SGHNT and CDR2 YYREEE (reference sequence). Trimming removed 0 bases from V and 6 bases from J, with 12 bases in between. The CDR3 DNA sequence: TGTGCCAGCAGCTTGGCCGCGGGGGCCGCTGAAGCTTTCTTT. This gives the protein CASSLAAGAAEAFF.

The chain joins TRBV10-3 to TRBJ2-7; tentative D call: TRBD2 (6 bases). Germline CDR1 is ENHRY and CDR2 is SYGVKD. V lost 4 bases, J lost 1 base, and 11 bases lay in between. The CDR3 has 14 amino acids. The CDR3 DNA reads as TGTGCCATCAGTGTAGCGGAAACTTCCTACGAGCAGTACTTC. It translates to CAISVAETSYEQYF.

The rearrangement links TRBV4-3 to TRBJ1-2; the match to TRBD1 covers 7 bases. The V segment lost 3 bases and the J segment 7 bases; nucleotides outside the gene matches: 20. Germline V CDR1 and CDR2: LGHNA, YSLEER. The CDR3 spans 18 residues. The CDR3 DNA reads TGCGCCAGCAGCCAGGAAAACAGGGGATACTTCCCCCAGGGTGGCTACACCTTC. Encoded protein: CASSQENRGYFPQGGYTF.

The CDR3 spells CAIRAGTGITYEQYF. The DNA of the CDR3 is TGTGCCATCAGAGCCGGGACAGGGATCACCTACGAGCAGTACTTC. This chain joins TRBV10-3 and TRBJ2-7, with 9 bases fitting TRBD1. Germline lookup yields CDR1 ENHRY and CDR2 SYGVKD. J gave up 2 bases and V 6 bases, and 8 bases lay outside the gene matches. The CDR3 runs 15 residues.

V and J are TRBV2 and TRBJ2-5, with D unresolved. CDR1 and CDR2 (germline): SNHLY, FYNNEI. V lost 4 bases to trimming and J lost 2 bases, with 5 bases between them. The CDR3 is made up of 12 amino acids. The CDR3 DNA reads TGTGCCAGCAGTGTGAATCAAGAGACCCAGTACTTC. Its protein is CASSVNQETQYF.

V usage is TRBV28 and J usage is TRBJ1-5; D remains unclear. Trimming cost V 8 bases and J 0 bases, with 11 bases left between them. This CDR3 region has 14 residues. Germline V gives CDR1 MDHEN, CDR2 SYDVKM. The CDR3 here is CASREQYSNQPQHF. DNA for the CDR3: TGTGCCAGCCGGGAACAATATAGCAATCAGCCCCAGCATTTT.

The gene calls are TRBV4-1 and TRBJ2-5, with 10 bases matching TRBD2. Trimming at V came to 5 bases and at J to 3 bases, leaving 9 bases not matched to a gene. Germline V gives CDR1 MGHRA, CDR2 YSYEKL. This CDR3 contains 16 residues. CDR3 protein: CASSEIASGSEETQYF. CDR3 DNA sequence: TGCGCCAGCAGCGAAATAGCTAGCGGGAGTGAAGAGACCCAGTACTTC.

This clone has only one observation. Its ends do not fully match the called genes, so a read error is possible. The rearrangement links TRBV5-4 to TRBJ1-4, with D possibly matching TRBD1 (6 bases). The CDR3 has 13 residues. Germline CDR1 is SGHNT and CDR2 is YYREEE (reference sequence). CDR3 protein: CASRGTTNEKLFF. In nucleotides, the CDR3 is TGTGCCAGCAGGGGGACAACGAATGAAAAACTGTTTTTT.